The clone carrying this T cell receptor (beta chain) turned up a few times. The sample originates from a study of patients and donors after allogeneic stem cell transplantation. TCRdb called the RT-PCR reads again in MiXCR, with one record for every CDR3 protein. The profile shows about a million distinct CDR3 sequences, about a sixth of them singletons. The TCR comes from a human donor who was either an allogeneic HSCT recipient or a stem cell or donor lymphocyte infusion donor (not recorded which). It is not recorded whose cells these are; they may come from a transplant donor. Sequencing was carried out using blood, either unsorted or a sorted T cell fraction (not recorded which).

The CDR3 DNA follows: TGTGCCAGCAGCTCCGGGCATAACCAAGAGACCCAGTACTTC. Amino acid sequence: CASSSGHNQETQYF. The chain couples TRBV7-2 to TRBJ2-5; D is unclear. Germline-derived CDR1 and CDR2 are SGHTA and FQGNSA. V was cut by 4 bases and J by 0 bases, with 9 bases left in between. This CDR3 contains 14 residues. The full variable domain, rest sourced from reference TRBV7-2 and TRBJ2-5, is GAGVSQSPSNKVTEKGKDVELRCDPISGHTALYWYRQSLGQGLEFLIYFQGNSAPDKSGLPSDRFSAERTGGSVSTLTIQRTQQEDSAVYLCASSSGHNQETQYFGPGTRLLVL.